These 15 T cell receptor beta chains were sequenced from one sample in a study of blood T cells in healthy people across ages. Sample-barcoded 5' priming and a J-beta primer mix drove a second PCR of about 6 to 12 cycles. TCRdb redid the calling of the 5' RACE reads with MiXCR, one entry per CDR3 protein. The repertoire holds 550,000 to 800,000 distinct CDR3 sequences, with about 21% as singletons. The sequenced sample consisted of blood. The receptor source for this set is a man between 65 and 79 years old in good health.

In this sample, this clonotype turned up a few times. The V gene is TRBV11-2, the J gene TRBJ2-7, with 7 bases aligning to TRBD1. The CDR3 is 15 amino acids. The V and J ends lost 5 bases and 0 bases, in that order; junction bases with no gene match: 7. Germline assignment: CDR1 SGHAT and CDR2 FQNNGV. CDR3 loop: CASSTPTGSSYEQYF. CDR3 DNA sequence: TGTGCCAGCAGCACGCCGACAGGGAGCTCCTACGAGCAGTACTTC.

V and J are TRBV29-1 and TRBJ2-7, with 7 bases fitting TRBD1. Germline CDR1 is SQVTM and CDR2 is ANQGSEA. With V trimmed by 4 bases and J by 6 bases, 6 bases remained unmatched. CDR3 length: 12 amino acids. The CDR3 here is CSVGRNRGEQYF. CDR3 DNA: TGCAGCGTTGGGAGAAACAGGGGCGAGCAGTACTTC.

This clonotype was recorded a few times. The V call is TRBV6-1, the J call TRBJ1-4; weak D call: TRBD1 (6 bases). The germline CDR1 and CDR2 sequences are MNHNS and SASEGT. V shed 10 bases and J shed 0 bases, with 12 bases lying between them. The CDR3 is 14 residues long. The CDR3 DNA reads as TGTGCCACCAAGGGGGATTCAACTAATGAAAAACTGTTTTTT. Its protein product is CATKGDSTNEKLFF.

This clonotype occurred a few times. The chain employs TRBV12-3 or TRBV12-4 and TRBJ2-1; D is undetermined. V dropped 3 bases and J dropped 9 bases, with 9 bases sitting between them. The CDR3 has 12 amino acids. CDR3 DNA sequence: TGTGCCAGCAGTTTTGCGGCTCGTGAGCAGTTCTTC. This codes for CASSFAAREQFF.

This clonotype came up a few times. In DNA, the CDR3 is TGTGCCAGCAGTTTATACCCCAAGAATGAGCAGTTCTTC. It is translated as CASSLYPKNEQFF. This chain connects TRBV27 to TRBJ2-1; D is ambiguous. Germline CDR1 and CDR2: MNHEY and SMNVEV (reference sequence). Trimming pared 1 base from V and 7 bases from J, leaving 8 bases between. The CDR3 is 13 residues long.

This clonotype appeared a few times. One junction end disagrees with the germline gene, perhaps due to a read error. The chain carries TRBV5-1 and TRBJ2-3; 9 positions match TRBD1. The CDR3 loop spans 15 amino acids. Germline assignment: CDR1 SGHRS and CDR2 YFSETQ. The CDR3 DNA is TGCGCCAGCCGCTTGGCGGGACAGGGTTTAGATACGCAGTATTTT. It specifies CASRLAGQGLDTQYF.

The rearrangement uses TRBV5-1 and TRBJ2-3; tentatively, D is TRBD1 (6 bases). CDR1 is SGHRS and CDR2 is YFSETQ in the germline V gene. This CDR3 region has 14 residues. V lost 0 bases and J lost 5, with 10 bases in between. CDR3 bases: TGCGCCAGCAGCTTGGGACAGGCGGAAGATACGCAGTATTTT. Translation: CASSLGQAEDTQYF.

This sequence joins TRBV7-2 and TRBJ2-1; 7 nucleotides line up with TRBD2. CDR3 length: 16 amino acids. The V gene's germline CDR1 is SGHTA and CDR2 FQGNSA. The V gene end was trimmed by 1 base and the J gene end by 4 bases; junction bases not matched to a gene: 7. DNA of the CDR3: TGTGCCAGCAGCTTAGTAATCAGGCGGGGGTACAATGAGCAGTTCTTC. Translated: CASSLVIRRGYNEQFF. Looking up the rest from reference TRBV7-2 and TRBJ2-1 gives the full variable domain: GAGVSQSPSNKVTEKGKDVELRCDPISGHTALYWYRQSLGQGLEFLIYFQGNSAPDKSGLPSDRFSAERTGGSVSTLTIQRTQQEDSAVYLCASSLVIRRGYNEQFFGPGTRLTVL.

The V and J genes are TRBV12-3 or TRBV12-4 and TRBJ1-1; 9 bases are shared with TRBD1. The V and J ends lost 5 bases and 11 bases, in that order; junction bases with no gene match: 9. CDR3 length equals 13 residues. CDR3 in amino acids: CASSTGTGSRAFF. The CDR3 region has the DNA TGTGCCAGCAGTACAGGGACAGGGTCCCGGGCTTTCTTT.

This clonotype came up a few times. The V call is TRBV6-1, the J call TRBJ1-4; TRBD1 matches at 7 bases. The CDR3 totals 16 residues. Germline V CDR1 and CDR2: MNHNS, SASEGT. V shed 4 bases and J 3 bases; nucleotides not matched to a gene: 8. Here the CDR3 reads CASSVRTGGPNEKLFF. Here the CDR3 DNA reads TGTGCCAGCAGTGTTCGGACAGGCGGGCCTAATGAAAAACTGTTTTTT.

This clonotype was detected once. The chain couples TRBV20-1 to TRBJ1-2, with D possibly being TRBD1 (5 bases). CDR1 is DFQATT, CDR2 SNEGSKA, per germline (reference sequence). The V end lost 0 bases, the J end lost 5 bases, and 13 bases lay between the germline ends. The CDR3 is 14 amino acids. CDR3 loop: CSARDRDVKYGYTF. CDR3 nucleotides: TGCAGTGCTAGAGACCGGGACGTGAAGTATGGCTACACCTTC.

The chain uses TRBV5-5 and TRBJ1-5; possibly TRBD1 for D (5 bases). The V end was cut by 5 bases, the J end by 7 bases, with 22 bases between. Germline assignment: CDR1 SGHKS and CDR2 YYEKEE (reference sequence). The CDR3 length is 16 residues. The CDR3: CASSPGTTNKFQPQHF. DNA of the CDR3: TGTGCCAGCAGTCCCGGGACGACCAACAAATTCCAGCCCCAGCATTTT.

This clonotype was observed a few times. V gene TRBV9 combines with J gene TRBJ2-1; the D is unclear. The V gene lost 0 bases and the J gene lost 2 bases, with 9 bases spanning the gap. There are 15 residues in the CDR3. CDR1 is SGDLS, CDR2 YYNGEE, per germline. The CDR3 region is CASSVGNGAYNEQFF. The CDR3 bases are TGTGCCAGCAGCGTAGGGAACGGAGCCTACAATGAGCAGTTCTTC.

This clonotype was counted a few times. The chain links TRBV20-1 to TRBJ2-1, with D tentatively TRBD1 (6 bases). The tail of the sequence fits TRBJ2-7 better, so the J call may be wrong. Germline CDR1 is DFQATT and CDR2 is SNEGSKA (reference sequence). This CDR3 has 12 residues. The CDR3 DNA is TGCAGTGCCCGGGACACGTCCTACGAGCAGTACTTC. It codes for CSARDTSYEQYF.

This chain joins TRBV6-6 and TRBJ2-2; TRBD2 matches 9 bases. The CDR3 covers 16 residues. Trimming at V came to 4 bases and at J to 0 bases, leaving 3 bases not matched to a gene. CDR1 is MNHNY, CDR2 SVGAGI, per germline (reference sequence). CDR3 nucleotides: TGTGCCAGCAGTTTCCTAGCGGGATCGAACACCGGGGAGCTGTTTTTT. It codes for CASSFLAGSNTGELFF.